These 11 T cell receptor beta chains share one sample of origin, sequenced in a study of T-cell memory formation after mild COVID-19. Via MiXCR, TCRdb re-called the 5' RACE reads, giving one row per CDR3 protein. The table shows about 100,000 distinct CDR3 sequences, with roughly a sixth occurring only once. Sequencing was done on a sample of PBMCs or a T cell subset sorted from them (not recorded which). These receptors were taken from a man younger than 35 who had mild COVID-19 (a few samples of this study predate the infection). Cell type and time point are not known.

V and J are TRBV5-1 and TRBJ2-3; D is possibly TRBD2 (6 bases). The CDR3 has 13 residues. Germline V gene data show CDR1 as SGHRS and CDR2 as YFSETQ. Trimming removed 5 bases from V and 3 bases from J, with 10 bases in between. CDR3: CASRLAVTDTQYF. CDR3 nucleotides: TGCGCCAGCAGACTAGCCGTAACAGATACGCAGTATTTT. Complete variable domain (other parts from reference TRBV5-1 and TRBJ2-3): KAGVTQTPRYLIKTRGQQVTLSCSPISGHRSVSWYQQTPGQGLQFLFEYFSETQRNKGNFPGRFSGRQFSNSRSEMNVSTLELGDSALYLCASRLAVTDTQYFGPGTRLTVL.

This clonotype was picked up one time. This chain joins TRBV10-2 and TRBJ1-1, with 8 bases identical to TRBD1. CDR1 is WSHSY, CDR2 SAAADI, per germline. The J segment lost 4 bases and the V segment lost 2 bases, leaving 9 bases of the junction unmatched. The CDR3 extends over 16 amino acids. DNA of the CDR3: TGCGCCAGCAGTGAGGGCGGCAGGGGGCCGGGCACTGAAGCTTTCTTT. Amino acids: CASSEGGRGPGTEAFF.

The V and J genes are TRBV5-1 and TRBJ2-2; 7 nucleotides match TRBD1. CDR1 and CDR2 (germline): SGHRS, YFSETQ. V lost 3 bases and J lost 4; bases outside the gene matches: 0. The CDR3 spans 13 residues. CDR3 region: CASSSGGTGELFF. CDR3 DNA sequence: TGCGCCAGCAGCTCAGGGGGCACCGGGGAGCTGTTTTTT.

This CDR3 reads CASSLVRGYQETQYF. The CDR3 bases are TGTGCCAGCAGCTTGGTTCGGGGATACCAAGAGACCCAGTACTTC. J is TRBJ2-5 and V is TRBV5-4, with a possible D match to TRBD2 (5 bases). V gave up 0 bases and J gave up 0 bases, with 9 bases separating them. CDR3 size: 15 residues. Germline V gene data show CDR1 as SGHNT and CDR2 as YYREEE (reference sequence).

This clonotype was counted ten times or more. The chain has TRBV4-3 and TRBJ1-3, with D unresolved. With 0 bases removed from V and 8 bases from J, the gap between germline ends came to 14 bases. This CDR3 region has 15 residues. Per germline, CDR1 LGHNA and CDR2 YSLEER. The CDR3 DNA sequence: TGCGCCAGCAGCCAAGATAGGAACTCTGGGGACACCATATATTTT. As protein: CASSQDRNSGDTIYF.

The chain recombines TRBV20-1 with TRBJ2-3; 10 nucleotides match TRBD2. Germline CDR1 reads DFQATT; CDR2 reads SNEGSKA (reference sequence). V shed 7 bases, J shed 2 bases, and the junction held 3 bases outside the gene matches. The CDR3 is 13 residues long. The CDR3 loop is CSGTSGNTDTQYF. DNA for the CDR3: TGCAGTGGGACTAGCGGAAACACAGATACGCAGTATTTT.

The rearrangement links TRBV5-1 to TRBJ2-3; 9 bases line up with TRBD1. Germline CDR1 and CDR2: SGHRS and YFSETQ. The V segment lost 1 base and the J segment 4 bases; nucleotides outside the gene matches: 10. The CDR3 contains 17 residues. CDR3 sequence (DNA): TGCGCCAGCAGCTTGTTGCGGACAGGGGTGGGCGCAGATACGCAGTATTTT. It specifies CASSLLRTGVGADTQYF.

This clonotype was seen only a few times. The chain uses TRBV20-1 and TRBJ1-3; 8 bases are a match to TRBD1. V was clipped by 5 bases and J by 4 bases; unmatched bases: 1. CDR3 size: 12 residues. Per the germline V gene, CDR1 is DFQATT and CDR2 is SNEGSKA (reference sequence). The CDR3 loop is CSARTGGNTIYF. The CDR3 DNA reads as TGCAGTGCTCGGACAGGGGGAAACACCATATATTTT.

V and J are TRBV24-1 and TRBJ2-5, with 11 bases matching TRBD1. V dropped 4 bases and J dropped 4; count of bases not matched to a gene: 4. The CDR3 is 15 residues long. Germline lookup yields CDR1 KGHDR and CDR2 SFDVKD. CDR3 sequence (DNA): TGTGCCACCAGTGACTCCGGGACAGGGGGAGAGACCCAGTACTTC. Translating gives CATSDSGTGGETQYF.

The V gene is TRBV6-2 or TRBV6-3, the J gene TRBJ1-2, with TRBD1 as a possible D gene (6 bases). Trimming left V 0 bases short and J 4 bases short, with 12 bases between. From germline, CDR1 is MNHEY and CDR2 SVGEGT. CDR3 size: 15 residues. CDR3 coding DNA: TGTGCCAGCAGTTACTCGGCAGGGGCAGTCTATGGCTACACCTTC. Encoded protein: CASSYSAGAVYGYTF.

The chain uses TRBV20-1 and TRBJ1-2; possible D gene TRBD1, 5 bases. The V end was cut by 6 bases, the J end by 4 bases, with 15 bases between. Per the germline V gene, CDR1 is DFQATT and CDR2 is SNEGSKA (reference sequence). The CDR3 consists of 13 residues. CDR3 loop: CSASSGNVYGYTF. The CDR3 nucleotides are TGCAGTGCCAGTTCAGGGAACGTCTATGGCTACACCTTC.